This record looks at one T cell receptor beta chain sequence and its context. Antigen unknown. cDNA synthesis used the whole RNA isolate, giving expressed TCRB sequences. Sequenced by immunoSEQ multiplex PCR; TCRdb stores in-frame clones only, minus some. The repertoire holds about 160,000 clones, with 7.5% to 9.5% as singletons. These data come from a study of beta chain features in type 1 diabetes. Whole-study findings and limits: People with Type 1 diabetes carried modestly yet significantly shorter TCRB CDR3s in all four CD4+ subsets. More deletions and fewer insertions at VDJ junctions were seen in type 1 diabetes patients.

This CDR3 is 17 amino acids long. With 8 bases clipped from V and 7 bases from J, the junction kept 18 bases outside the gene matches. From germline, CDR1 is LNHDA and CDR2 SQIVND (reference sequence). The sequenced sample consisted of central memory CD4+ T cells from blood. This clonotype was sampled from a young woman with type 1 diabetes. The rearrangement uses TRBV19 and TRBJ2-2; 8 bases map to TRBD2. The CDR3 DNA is TGTGCCAGTCGTGATTGGGCCGAGCGGGAGTACGGCGGGGAGCTGTTTTTT. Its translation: CASRDWAEREYGGELFF.